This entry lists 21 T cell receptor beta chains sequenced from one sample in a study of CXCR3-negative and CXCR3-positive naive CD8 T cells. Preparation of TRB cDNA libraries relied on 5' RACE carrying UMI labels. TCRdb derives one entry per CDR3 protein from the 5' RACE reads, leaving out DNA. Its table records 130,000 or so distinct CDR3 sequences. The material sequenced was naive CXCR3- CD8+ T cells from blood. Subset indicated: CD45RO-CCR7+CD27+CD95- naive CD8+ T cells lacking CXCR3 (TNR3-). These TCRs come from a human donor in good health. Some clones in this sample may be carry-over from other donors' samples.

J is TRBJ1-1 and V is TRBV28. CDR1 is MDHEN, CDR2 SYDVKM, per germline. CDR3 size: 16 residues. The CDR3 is CASSLSPRRSNTEAFF.

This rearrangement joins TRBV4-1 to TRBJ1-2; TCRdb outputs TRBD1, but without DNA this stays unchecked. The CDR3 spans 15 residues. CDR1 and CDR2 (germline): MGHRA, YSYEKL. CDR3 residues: CASSLYRDNNYGYAF.

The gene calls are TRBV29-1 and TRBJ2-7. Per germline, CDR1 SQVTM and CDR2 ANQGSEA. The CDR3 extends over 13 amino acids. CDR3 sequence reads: CSVLDRPSYEQYF.

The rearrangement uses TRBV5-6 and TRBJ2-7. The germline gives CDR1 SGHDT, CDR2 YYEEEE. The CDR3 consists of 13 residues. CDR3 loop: CASSLIQSYEQYF.

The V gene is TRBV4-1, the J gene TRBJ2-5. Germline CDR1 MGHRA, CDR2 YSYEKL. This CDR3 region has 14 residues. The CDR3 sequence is CASSQEPGKETQYF.

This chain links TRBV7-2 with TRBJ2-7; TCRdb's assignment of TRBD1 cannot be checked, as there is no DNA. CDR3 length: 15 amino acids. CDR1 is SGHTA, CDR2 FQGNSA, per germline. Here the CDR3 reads CASSQGQPHLYEQYF.

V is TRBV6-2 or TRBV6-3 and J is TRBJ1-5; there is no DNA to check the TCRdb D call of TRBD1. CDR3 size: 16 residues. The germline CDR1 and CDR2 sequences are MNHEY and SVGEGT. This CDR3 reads CASRDGTGNGNQPQHF.

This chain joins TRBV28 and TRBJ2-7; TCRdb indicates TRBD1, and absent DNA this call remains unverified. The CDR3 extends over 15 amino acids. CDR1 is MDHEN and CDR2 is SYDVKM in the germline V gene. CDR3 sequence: CASSLGTGGSYEQYF. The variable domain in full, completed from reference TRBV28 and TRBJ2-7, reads DVKVTQSSRYLVKRTGEKVFLECVQDMDHENMFWYRQDPGLGLRLIYFSYDVKMKEKGDIPEGYSVSREKKERFSLILESASTNQTSMYLCASSLGTGGSYEQYFGPGTRLTVT.

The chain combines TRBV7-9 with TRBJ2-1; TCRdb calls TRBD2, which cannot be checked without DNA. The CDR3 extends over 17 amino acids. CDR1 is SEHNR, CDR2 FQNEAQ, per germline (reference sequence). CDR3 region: CASSPWGSGGVYNEQFF.

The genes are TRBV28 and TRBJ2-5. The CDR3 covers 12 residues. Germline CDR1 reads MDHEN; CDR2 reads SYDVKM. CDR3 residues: CASSLTPVTQYF.

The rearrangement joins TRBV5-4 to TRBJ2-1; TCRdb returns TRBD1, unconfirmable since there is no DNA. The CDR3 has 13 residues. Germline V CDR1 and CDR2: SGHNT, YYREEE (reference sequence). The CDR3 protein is CASHRAGHNEQFF.

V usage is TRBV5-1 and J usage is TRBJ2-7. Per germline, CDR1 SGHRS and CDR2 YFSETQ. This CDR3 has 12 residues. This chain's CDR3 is CASSLSGFEQYF.

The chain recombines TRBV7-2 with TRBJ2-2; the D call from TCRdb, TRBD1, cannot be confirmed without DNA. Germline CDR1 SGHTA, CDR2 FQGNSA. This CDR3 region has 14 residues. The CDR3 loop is CASSDPGGTGELFF.

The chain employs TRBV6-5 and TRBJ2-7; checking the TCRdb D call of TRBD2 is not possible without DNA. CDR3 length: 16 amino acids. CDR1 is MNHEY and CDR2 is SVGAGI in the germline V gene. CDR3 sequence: CASSSVLAGVLYEQYF.

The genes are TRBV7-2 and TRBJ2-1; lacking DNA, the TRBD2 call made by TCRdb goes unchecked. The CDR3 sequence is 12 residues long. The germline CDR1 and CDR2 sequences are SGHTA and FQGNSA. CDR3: CASRTTGNEQFF.

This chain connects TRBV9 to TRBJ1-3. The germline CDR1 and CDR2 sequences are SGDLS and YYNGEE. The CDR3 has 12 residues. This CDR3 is CASRGPGNTIYF.

CDR3 amino acids: CASSGRAGQGTEAFF. The chain is built from TRBV4-1 and TRBJ1-1; the TCRdb call, TRBD1, lacks DNA for checking. This CDR3 has 15 amino acids. CDR1 MGHRA and CDR2 YSYEKL come from the germline V gene.

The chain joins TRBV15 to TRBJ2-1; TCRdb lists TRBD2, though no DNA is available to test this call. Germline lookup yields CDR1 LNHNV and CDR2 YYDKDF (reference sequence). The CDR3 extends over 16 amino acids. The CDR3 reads CATSRGGILADNEQFF.

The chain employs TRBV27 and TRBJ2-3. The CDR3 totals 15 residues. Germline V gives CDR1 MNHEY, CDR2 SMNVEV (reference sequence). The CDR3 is CASSLSVQGTDTQYF.

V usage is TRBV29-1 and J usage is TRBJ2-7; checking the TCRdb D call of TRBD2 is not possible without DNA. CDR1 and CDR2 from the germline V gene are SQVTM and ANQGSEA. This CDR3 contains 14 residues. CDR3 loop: CSVQGGTSEYEQYF.

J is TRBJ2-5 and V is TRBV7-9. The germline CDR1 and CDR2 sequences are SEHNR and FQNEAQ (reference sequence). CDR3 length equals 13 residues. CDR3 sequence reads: CASSLAQVKTQYF.